This note documents a single TCR beta chain sequence. V was pared by 3 bases and J by 8 bases, with 19 bases between. Germline V lookup: CDR1 LNHDA, CDR2 SQIVND (reference sequence). This CDR3 is built from 15 residues. The entry originates in a study of molecular identifiers for immune sequencing clone quantification. Both previously described methods and listed TCR primers were employed to make bulk TCR libraries. From the PCR reads, TCRdb called clonotypes with MiXCR, one entry per CDR3 protein. The sample shows 400,000 to 600,000 distinct CDR3 sequences, over 20% of them seen only once. The TCR was taken from a human donor in good health. Some libraries in this study had Jurkat cell RNA spiked in. The sample comprised naive CD8+ T cells from blood, with Jurkat cell RNA spiked in. Subset reported: FACS-sorted CD8+CD4-CCR7+CD45RA+ naive T cells. The chain carries TRBV19 and TRBJ1-2; D not resolved. The DNA for the CDR3 is TGTGCCAGTAGTATCACCCCGGACCGTTCTAGGGGCTACACCTTC. The encoded protein is CASSITPDRSRGYTF.